These T cell receptor beta chains were read from a single sample in a study of cytomegalovirus exposure and HLA in healthy donors. Clones were sequenced by immunoSEQ multiplex PCR, and TCRdb holds only the in-frame ones, with some missing. The table has over 95,000 clones, around 77% seen once; the top ten hold over 9.5%. The sequencing input was PBMCs. The receptors come from a man aged 40-50 years in good health and CMV-seropositive. CDR3s include the opening cysteine and the closing phenylalanine or tryptophan. D genes are given only for firm matches. Size is omitted from some rows. Given values are once, few, many or a class for expanded clones.

v_call: TRBV5-1
clone_size: few
d_call: TRBD1
j_call: TRBJ1-4
cdr3_length: 17
cdr3_nt: TGCGCCAGCAGCTCCAATGAACAGGGGGCCGAACAAGAAAAACTGTTTTTT
cdr3_aa: CASSSNEQGAEQEKLFF

v_call: TRBV5-1
clone_size: NA
d_call: NA
j_call: TRBJ2-3
cdr3_length: 14
cdr3_nt: TGCGCCAGCAGCACAGGGACGGCGGAGGATACGCAGTATTTT
cdr3_aa: CASSTGTAEDTQYF

v_call: TRBV11-2
clone_size: NA
d_call: NA
j_call: TRBJ2-7
cdr3_length: 14
cdr3_nt: TGTGCCAGCAGCTTCGCCGACAGCTCCTACGAGCAGTACTTC
cdr3_aa: CASSFADSSYEQYF

v_call: TRBV28
clone_size: NA
d_call: TRBD1
j_call: TRBJ2-7
cdr3_length: 15
cdr3_nt: TGTGCCAGCAGTTTCCGGCAGGGGGCAAACTACGAGCAGTACTTC
cdr3_aa: CASSFRQGANYEQYF

v_call: TRBV5-4
clone_size: NA
d_call: NA
j_call: TRBJ2-2
cdr3_length: 14
cdr3_nt: TGTGCCAGCAGCTCCCAAGGACAGACCGGGGAGCTGTTTTTT
cdr3_aa: CASSSQGQTGELFF

v_call: TRBV10-3
clone_size: NA
d_call: TRBD1
j_call: TRBJ2-7
cdr3_length: 17
cdr3_nt: TGTGCCATCAGCAACCGGGACAGGGGCCTCCTCTCCTACGAGCAGTACTTC
cdr3_aa: CAISNRDRGLLSYEQYF

v_call: TRBV19
clone_size: NA
d_call: TRBD1
j_call: TRBJ2-6
cdr3_length: 16
cdr3_nt: TGTGCCACCAAGGGACAGGCCCACAGTGGGGCCAACGTCCTGACTTTC
cdr3_aa: CATKGQAHSGANVLTF

v_call: TRBV18
clone_size: NA
d_call: NA
j_call: TRBJ1-2
cdr3_length: 15
cdr3_nt: TGTGCCAGCTCACCAAGGGAGGTTGGAACCTATGGCTACACCTTC
cdr3_aa: CASSPREVGTYGYTF

v_call: TRBV10-3
clone_size: once
d_call: TRBD2
j_call: TRBJ2-3
cdr3_length: 20
cdr3_nt: TGTGCCATCAGTGAGAGCGGGTCGGCTAGCGGGGGGGGAGGCACAGATACGCAGTATTTT
cdr3_aa: CAISESGSASGGGGTDTQYF

v_call: TRBV4-1
clone_size: NA
d_call: NA
j_call: TRBJ1-2
cdr3_length: 15
cdr3_nt: TGCGCCAGCAGCCAAGGAAACAGGGAGCTCTATGGCTACACCTTC
cdr3_aa: CASSQGNRELYGYTF

v_call: TRBV4-2
clone_size: many
d_call: NA
j_call: TRBJ1-4
cdr3_length: 16
cdr3_nt: TGTGCCAGCAGCCAAGGGAGAGATGGCGGCTATGAAAAACTGTTTTTT
cdr3_aa: CASSQGRDGGYEKLFF

v_call: TRBV19
clone_size: NA
d_call: TRBD1
j_call: TRBJ1-3
cdr3_length: 15
cdr3_nt: TGTGCCAGTAGGCTGGGACAGTTCTCTGGAAACACCATATATTTT
cdr3_aa: CASRLGQFSGNTIYF

v_call: TRBV5-1
clone_size: NA
d_call: TRBD1
j_call: TRBJ1-1
cdr3_length: 15
cdr3_nt: TGCGCCAGCAGCTTGGCGGCAGGGGGAAAAACTGAAGCTTTCTTT
cdr3_aa: CASSLAAGGKTEAFF

v_call: TRBV6-6
clone_size: NA
d_call: NA
j_call: TRBJ2-7
cdr3_length: 13
cdr3_nt: TGTGCCAGCACCCTAGACGTTGGTTACGAGCAGTACTTC
cdr3_aa: CASTLDVGYEQYF

v_call: TRBV28
clone_size: few
d_call: TRBD2
j_call: TRBJ2-5
cdr3_length: 15
cdr3_nt: TGTGCCAGCATACAAGCGGGACTAGCGGTGGAGACCCAGTACTTC
cdr3_aa: CASIQAGLAVETQYF

v_call: TRBV9
clone_size: NA
d_call: NA
j_call: TRBJ2-5
cdr3_length: 15
cdr3_nt: TGTGCCAGCAGCGTAGACGCAGGCCCCGAGGAGACCCAGTACTTC
cdr3_aa: CASSVDAGPEETQYF